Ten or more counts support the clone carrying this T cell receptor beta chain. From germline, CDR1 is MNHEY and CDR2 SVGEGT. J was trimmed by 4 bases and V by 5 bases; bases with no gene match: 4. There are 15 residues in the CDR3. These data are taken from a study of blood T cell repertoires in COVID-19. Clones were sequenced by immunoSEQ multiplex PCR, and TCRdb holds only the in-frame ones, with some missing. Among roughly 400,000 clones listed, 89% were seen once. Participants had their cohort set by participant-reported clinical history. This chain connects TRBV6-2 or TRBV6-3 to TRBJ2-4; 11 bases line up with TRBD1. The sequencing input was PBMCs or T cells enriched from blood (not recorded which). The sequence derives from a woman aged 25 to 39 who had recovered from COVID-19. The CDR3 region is CASSHGTGGKNIQYF. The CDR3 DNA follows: TGTGCCAGCAGTCACGGGACAGGGGGGAAAAACATTCAGTACTTC.